The subject of this entry is one TCR beta chain. The antigen is unknown. Since a much larger clone is just one base distant, this may be a read error. The data were taken from a study of regulatory T cells in long-lasting Graves disease. The time point here: newly diagnosed GD, antithyroid drugs for less than 3 months. RNA extracted from PBMCs served as the sequencing template. Study-wide findings and caveats: In persistent patients, shared public clonotypes (under 3,000) outnumbered those in new patients (around 1,000).

This CDR3 is built from 15 residues. Unmatched junction bases numbered 10, after V lost 5 bases and J lost 6 bases. Arm-PCR of CDR3 regions and iRepertoire HTBI primers were used to build TCR beta libraries. In the original workflow: Identified segments across samples numbered about 56 TRBV and roughly 15 TRBJ. MiXCR, run by TCRdb on the multiplex PCR reads, gives a single entry per CDR3 protein. The authors' filters were not applied to this entry. The sample shows approximately 400,000 distinct CDR3 sequences, 15% to 18% of them seen only once. The TCR comes from a female donor with Graves disease. Material: peripheral blood mononuclear cells (PBMCs), obtained at new diagnosis, from a patient treated with antithyroid drugs. The chain employs TRBV12-3 or TRBV12-4 and TRBJ2-1; 7 bases are a match to TRBD2. CDR3: CASSHRDYLCNEQFF. As DNA, the CDR3 is TGTGCCAGCAGTCACCGGGACTACCTCTGCAATGAGCAGTTCTTC.